The present entry profiles one T cell receptor beta chain with its context. Its binding antigen is unknown. This sample is part of a study of T cells expressing NK-cell markers (TCRdb year 2020). Regarding the study in general: About 8 donors provided sorted CD3+CD56+NKG2C+, CD3+CD56+NKG2C- and CD3+CD56-NKG2C+ T-cell subsets, whose TCR beta-chain repertoires were profiled. The study sequenced eight donors, all healthy volunteers chosen at random: three men and five women. Among the eight sequenced donors, seven were HCMV-seropositive and one was HCMV-seronegative. Sequencing of the libraries produced 2 x 150 bp reads on Illumina HiSeq 2000/2500, MiSeq or NextSeq.

General conclusions and limits of the study: Those dominant clonotypes were again the most abundant among CD3+CD56-NKG2C+ cells in several donors, at roughly 28.3-60.1%. It remained unclear whether the expanded NKG2C-expressing T cell clones were specific for HCMV antigens. In roughly six donors, the dominant CD3+CD56+NKG2C+ clonotypes ranked among the top 10 CD8+ clonotypes, making up roughly 1.0-7.0% of CD8+ T cells.

In the germline V gene (reference sequence), CDR1 corresponds to DFQATT and CDR2 to SNEGSKA. Inclusive of the bounding cysteine and phenylalanine, the CDR3 is 12 residues long. Only the protein sequence is given. The listed sequencing device is Illumina HiSeq 2000. TCR beta cDNA libraries were prepared using 5'RACE template switching, which introduced a universal primer site and unique molecular identifiers. Synthesis of cDNA was primed from the TCR beta constant segment and was followed by two consecutive PCR amplification steps. The authors' analysis ran thus. Reads were demultiplexed and grouped by UMI with MIGEC, and clonotypes were assembled and quantified with MiTCR. To remove erroneous sequences, TCR cDNA sequences were retained only when supported by two or more reads. The tcR package was used for downstream repertoire analysis, with clonotypes matched between fractions based on CDR3 nucleotide sequence plus V segment. Antigen specificity was annotated against VDJdb with VDJmatch, allowing one amino acid substitution in CDR3. Reprocessed by TCRdb, the reads give a single entry per CDR3 protein sequence, without DNA. V and J calls and clone size were set by TCRdb, not the authors. This sample's table lists roughly 390,000 distinct CDR3 sequences. Roughly 5.5% of the sample rests with the top ten.

HCMV-specific IgG was detected in serum with a commercial ELISA kit to determine HCMV serostatus. Ficoll density gradient centrifugation was used to isolate peripheral blood mononuclear cells from blood. Sample: blood T cells: a sorted CD56 or NKG2C T cell subset, CD4+ or CD8+ T cells, or bulk PBMC T cells (not recorded which). The chain employs TRBV20-1 and TRBJ1-1; TCRdb designates TRBD1, a call that cannot be tested without DNA. This receptor was taken from a man between 18 and 69 years old in good health. This receptor carries the CDR3 CSAPSQGISAFF.